The text below deals with one T cell receptor beta chain. Its specificity is not known. Coverage ceases 3 residues before the CDR3 finishes, and the germline J gene fills in the end. This sample is part of a study of Tregs in tolerant kidney transplant recipients. Study at large: Recipients received nonmyeloablative bone marrow transplants from related graft donors, with transient mixed chimerism.

TCRdb keeps only in-frame clones here, not all; method: immunoSEQ multiplex PCR. The sample spans approximately 50,000 clones; the ten largest clones claim 0.83%. CD4+CD25+CD127- Tregs, CD4+CD25- non-Tregs, CD4 and CD8 cells were sorted. Regarding the study as a whole: For some patients, primers changed over time, blocking nucleotide-level comparison. The small number of patients limits these findings pending further validation.

CDR3 size: 14 residues. The germline gives CDR1 SGHRS, CDR2 YFSETQ. V was trimmed by 5 bases and J by 7 bases, leaving 13 bases between them. The receptor comes from a human donor who received a combined kidney and bone marrow transplant. The sequencing used CD4+ T cells from blood, collected before the transplant. The chain has TRBV5-1 and TRBJ2-6; possibly TRBD1 for D (5 bases). CDR3 amino acids: CASRGRDLANVLTF. CDR3 bases read: TGCGCCAGCAGGGGCAGGGATTTAGCCAACGTC.